This T cell receptor beta chain came from a study of vaccination and CD4 T cells after COVID-19. Study-level background: In culture, cells were exposed to overlapping spike peptides from SARS-CoV-2, HCoV-NL63, HCoV-OC43 and HCoV-229E. Control cultures were supplied with a CEFX pool, an HIV-1 Nef pool, or no peptide at all.

Details on this clonotype: No antigen is known for it.

Time point defined: late sampling 161 to 241 days after vaccination in a few convalescent patients. Specified treatment: approximately 10-day PBMC culture with coronavirus spike peptide pools or control peptides (ViraFEST assay). The Oncomine TCR Beta short-read assay generated sequence data from the DNA of cultured CD4+ T cells. The genomic DNA was obtained from cultured CD4+ T cells by extraction with the QIAamp micro DNA kit. A single record per CDR3 protein comes from TCRdb applying MiXCR to the PCR reads. Among some 16,000 distinct CDR3 sequences listed, about 50% were seen once. This sequence originates from a human donor who had recovered from COVID-19. Material: CD4+ T cells from blood, cultured in vitro, obtained about 7 months after SARS-CoV-2 vaccination.

Here the CDR3 reads CAINTDGELFF. CDR3 bases: TGTGCCATCAACACGGACGGGGAGCTGTTTTTT. This rearrangement joins TRBV10-3 to TRBJ2-2; D not resolved. The germline V and J ends were trimmed by 7 bases and 7 bases, with 7 bases remaining between them. The CDR3 loop spans 11 amino acids. In germline, CDR1 is ENHRY, CDR2 SYGVKD.